This TCR beta chain appears in the sequencing data of a study of PD-1 blockade in classical Hodgkin lymphoma (dated by TCRdb to the early 2020s). Study-wide context: Nivolumab dosing was 3 mg/kg intravenously every 2 weeks, continuing until either disease progression or unacceptable toxicity. To define a peripheral blood immune signature of response to PD-1 blockade in classical Hodgkin lymphoma, the study combined TCR beta sequencing with CyTOF.

Overall results and qualifications from the work: A significant rise by C4D1 was seen in CD4+ but not CD8+ TCR diversity (p=0.0027 vs p=0.16), with the rise being most apparent in complete responders (p=0.02). The study was limited to a single clinical trial cohort, and causes of repertoire differences, possibly disease activity or prior therapy, remained undefined. Lower diversity was observed in patients in whom nivolumab was started less than 1 year after ASCT, and these patients were excluded from later analyses so that confounding by immune reconstitution would be avoided. Baseline diversity similar to that of newly diagnosed patients was observed in trial patients achieving complete response, whereas significantly lower diversity was observed in partial responders and progressors. Baseline TCR diversity was reported to be lower in newly diagnosed patients than in healthy donors, and even lower in relapsed/refractory patients.

The Qiagen DNeasy kit was used to extract genomic DNA both from unsorted PBMCs and from the negatively selected CD4+ and CD8+ fractions. TCR beta CDR3 regions were amplified by immunoSEQ multiplex PCR using primers annealing to V and J segments. A synthetic immune receptor repertoire was used to minimize amplification bias, and any residual bias was removed computationally once sequencing was done. Under the source paper's analysis protocol: Repertoire diversity was quantified as the Shannon entropy index using custom Python scripts. Unsorted, CD4+ and CD8+ repertoires were examined separately, except in combined analyses, for which CD4+ and CD8+ sequences were merged in silico. A clone was considered expanded if an increase in frequency of at least 2-fold after treatment relative to C1D1 was found, and a pseudocount of 0.5 was applied to clones undetected at baseline. Clones with 0 or 1 copy at C1D1 were classified as singleton clones, and clones with 2 or more copies were classified as non-singleton clones. Clones expanded in unsorted samples were assigned a CD4+, CD8+ or unknown annotation through matching of protein sequences in sorted samples from the same patient. Wilcoxon tests on paired samples were used to test diversity changes from C1D1 to C4D1. The immuneACCESS repertoire file appears here via TCRdb, limited to in-frame rearrangements. These files lack a portion of the clones; in checked studies, under half of the deficit traces to unresolved V genes, and the cause of the others is not known. Clone size and the V and J calls come from that table; the DNA yielded D and trimming. In this sample the table shows tens of thousands of clones, 70% to 90% of which occur a single time. In total, the top ten clones hold roughly 2.6% of the sample.

With respect to this clone: Its antigen has not been determined. Base qualities were left out, and no much larger clone turns up one base away.

V is shortened by 4 bases, J by 1 base, and the region joining them spans 13 bases. Taken from the germline V gene, the CDR1 and CDR2 loops are SGHRS and YFSETQ. Taken from cysteine to phenylalanine, the CDR3 has 15 residues. Only the CDR3 DNA is retained, 45 bases long and in frame from the first base. In light of the paper, this sample's time point label describes: cycle 1 day 1 (C1D1), immediately before nivolumab initiation. Every trial patient had relapsed following autologous stem cell transplantation, and prior brentuximab vedotin exposure was what differed among cohorts A, B and C. A total of around 59 patients with relapsed/refractory classical Hodgkin lymphoma made up the trial cohort, and each patient's best overall response was complete response, partial response or progressive disease. Single-agent nivolumab was administered to trial patients in the multi-cohort phase II CheckMate 205 trial. Best overall response was determined by an independent review committee according to the 2007 International Working Group response criteria. PBMCs from the trial were collected at three points: immediately before nivolumab initiation (C1D1), and during therapy at cycle 2 day 1 and cycle 4 day 1. Peripheral blood was collected in 8 mL Vacutainer Cell Preparation Tubes, from which PBMCs were isolated by centrifugation and then cryopreserved.

This sequence uses TRBV5-1 and TRBJ2-3, with the D segment identity uncertain. The TCR was taken from a human donor with classical Hodgkin lymphoma. The sequencing used peripheral blood mononuclear cells (PBMCs), collected at baseline. The CDR3 protein: CASSLQDLRTDTQYF. The nucleotide sequence is given as TGCGCCAGCAGCCTCCAGGACCTTCGCACAGATACGCAGTATTTT.